This T cell receptor (beta chain) was captured by sequencing in a study of T cell responses to AZD1222 COVID-19 vaccine. Whole-study context: Pooling was applied to second doses at about 4 or about 12 weeks.

Generated by immunoSEQ multiplex PCR, the TCRdb table keeps only in-frame clones and is missing some. The sample has 65,000 to 80,000 clones, around 90% seen once. This CDR3 has 17 amino acids. The germline V gene encodes CDR1 SGHAT and CDR2 FQNNGV. With 1 base clipped from V and 2 bases from J, the junction kept 11 bases outside the gene matches. This TCR was recovered from an adult in good health. The sequencing used peripheral blood, collected on day 0 of AZD1222 vaccination. V is TRBV11-2 and J is TRBJ2-7; TRBD1 aligns across 7 bases. DNA of the CDR3: TGTGCCAGCAGCTTAGCCACGGGACAGTTTAATGCCTACGAGCAGTACTTC. Its translation: CASSLATGQFNAYEQYF.